This passage covers 25 T cell receptor beta chains from one sample sequenced in a study of shared clonotypes between healthy human individuals. Clones were sequenced by immunoSEQ multiplex PCR, and TCRdb holds only the in-frame ones, with some missing. Among fewer than 800,000 clones listed, 92% were seen once. Terminally differentiated effector memory CD45RA+ cells were excluded from the naive CD8 cells, which were CD45RO-negative and positively selected for CCR7. Sequencing used naive CD8+ T cells sorted from blood. The receptors derive from a man in his thirties or forties in good health.

The chain carries TRBV23-1 and TRBJ1-4; D is possibly TRBD1 (5 bases). TRBV23-1 belongs to the ORF category, with a function that is uncertain. This CDR3 has 16 amino acids. Trimming left V 0 bases short and J 0 bases short, with 8 bases between. The CDR3 DNA is TGCGCCAGCAGTCAATCGGGGCAGGCAACTAATGAAAAACTGTTTTTT. Translation gives CASSQSGQATNEKLFF.

The V gene is TRBV6-6, the J gene TRBJ2-3; TRBD2 agrees at 8 bases. J lost 3 bases, V lost 6 bases, and 11 bases had no gene match. The CDR3 spans 16 residues. Germline CDR1 and CDR2: MNHNY and SVGAGI (reference sequence). The CDR3 protein is CASSEIAGKGTDTQYF. Here the CDR3 DNA reads TGTGCCAGCAGCGAAATAGCGGGAAAAGGTACAGATACGCAGTATTTT.

This chain connects TRBV7-9 to TRBJ1-4; D is unclear. V shed 3 bases and J shed 5 bases, with 16 bases lying between them. From germline, CDR1 is SEHNR and CDR2 FQNEAQ (reference sequence). This CDR3 contains 16 residues. The CDR3 nucleotides read TGTGCCAGCAGCTTCAGTATGGCAGGAGGAAATGAAAAACTGTTTTTT. It codes for CASSFSMAGGNEKLFF.

V and J are TRBV5-1 and TRBJ2-3, with 15 bases identical to TRBD2. CDR3 length: 18 amino acids. The junction had 7 bases not matched to a gene; V was cut back by 4 bases and J by 1 base. Germline loops: CDR1 SGHRS, CDR2 YFSETQ. Written as DNA, the CDR3 is TGCGCCAGCAGCCCCGGACTAGCGGGAGGGCTGGGCACAGATACGCAGTATTTT. This codes for CASSPGLAGGLGTDTQYF.

The chain carries TRBV29-1 and TRBJ2-7; weak D call: TRBD2 (6 bases). Germline-derived CDR1 and CDR2 are SQVTM and ANQGSEA. The CDR3 length is 15 residues. The V end lost 1 base, the J end lost 1 base, and 14 bases lay between the germline ends. This chain's CDR3 is CSVEVGTAQSYEQYF. CDR3 sequence (DNA): TGCAGCGTTGAAGTGGGGACTGCCCAATCCTACGAGCAGTACTTC.

This clone was found once. This may be a read error, as it is one base from a much larger clone. The V and J genes are TRBV7-6 and TRBJ2-7, with D perhaps matching TRBD1 (5 bases). V lost 5 bases and J 4 bases, leaving 12 bases between the germline ends. The germline V gene encodes CDR1 SGHVS and CDR2 FNYEAQ. The CDR3 covers 13 residues. DNA of the CDR3: TGTGCCAGCAGCACCGCTCCAGGGTACGAGCAGTACTTC. Translating it yields CASSTAPGYEQYF.

The chain employs TRBV28 and TRBJ1-1, with TRBD1 matching over 7 bases. The trim removed 7 bases at V and 5 bases at J, leaving 10 bases unmatched. Germline V CDR1 and CDR2: MDHEN, SYDVKM. This CDR3 contains 14 residues. CDR3 DNA sequence: TGTGCCAGCACAGACCAACAGGGGTGGACTGAAGCTTTCTTT. Translating it yields CASTDQQGWTEAFF.

The chain uses TRBV9 and TRBJ2-7; D is perhaps TRBD1 or TRBD2 (5 bases each). Trimming removed 3 bases at V and 1 base at J, with 17 bases between. The CDR3 is 16 residues long. Looked up from germline, CDR1 is SGDLS and CDR2 is YYNGEE. The CDR3 spells CASSAGMGVMSYEQYF. The CDR3 bases are TGTGCCAGCAGCGCCGGCATGGGGGTTATGTCCTACGAGCAGTACTTC.

The CDR3 region has the DNA TGTGCCAGCAGCTTCCCTAGCGGGGGCTCGCCTAACACCGGGGAGCTGTTTTTT. Protein: CASSFPSGGSPNTGELFF. The chain recombines TRBV7-9 with TRBJ2-2; TRBD2 matches 10 bases. This CDR3 is built from 18 residues. V dropped 3 bases and J dropped 2; count of bases not matched to a gene: 9. Germline-derived CDR1 and CDR2 are SEHNR and FQNEAQ (reference sequence).

This chain uses TRBV7-9 with TRBJ2-1; D is ambiguous. The germline gives CDR1 SEHNR, CDR2 FQNEAQ (reference sequence). V was shortened by 5 bases and J by 7 bases, with 9 bases between the two germline ends. This CDR3 has 12 residues. The CDR3 bases are TGTGCCAGCAGCCCAATAAAGAATGAGCAGTTCTTC. It encodes CASSPIKNEQFF.

The J gene is TRBJ2-7, the V gene TRBV29-1; 11 bases line up with TRBD2. The germline CDR1 and CDR2 sequences are SQVTM and ANQGSEA. CDR3 length equals 14 residues. V dropped 5 bases and J dropped 0; count of bases not matched to a gene: 3. The CDR3 DNA reads as TGCAGCGTTCACGGACTAGCGGGCTCCTACGAGCAGTACTTC. Its translation: CSVHGLAGSYEQYF.

V is TRBV27 and J is TRBJ2-1; 15 positions match TRBD2. The CDR3 runs 18 residues. Per the germline V gene, CDR1 is MNHEY and CDR2 is SMNVEV (reference sequence). The V and J ends lost 3 bases and 5 bases, in that order; junction bases with no gene match: 8. The CDR3 DNA sequence: TGTGCCAGCAGTTTCCCCGGGACTAGCGGGAGGAACGACAATGAGCAGTTCTTC. It encodes CASSFPGTSGRNDNEQFF.

V and J are TRBV13 and TRBJ2-1; TRBD2 aligns across 7 bases. With 6 bases clipped from V and 9 bases from J, the junction kept 14 bases outside the gene matches. The CDR3 contains 15 residues. Germline CDR1 is PRHDT and CDR2 is FYEKMQ (reference sequence). CDR3 coding DNA: TGTGCCAGCAGGGATGGGGCGGGAGATCCCGGTGAGCAGTTCTTC. Amino acid sequence: CASRDGAGDPGEQFF.

The V call is TRBV27, the J call TRBJ1-4; D is unclear. Per the germline V gene, CDR1 is MNHEY and CDR2 is SMNVEV (reference sequence). The V gene lost 7 bases and the J gene lost 0 bases, with 12 bases spanning the gap. The CDR3 length is 15 residues. The CDR3 DNA reads as TGTGCCAGCACCCCGGGAAGATCAACTAATGAAAAACTGTTTTTT. It is translated as CASTPGRSTNEKLFF.

This clone was seen once. The rearrangement links TRBV28 to TRBJ2-7; D gene unclear. With 2 bases removed from V and 2 bases from J, the gap between germline ends came to 4 bases. There are 12 residues in the CDR3. CDR1 is MDHEN, CDR2 SYDVKM, per germline. DNA for the CDR3: TGTGCCAGCAGTTTACCGACCTACGAGCAGTACTTC. This sequence encodes CASSLPTYEQYF. Together with reference TRBV28 and TRBJ2-7, the CDR3 gives the full variable domain: DVKVTQSSRYLVKRTGEKVFLECVQDMDHENMFWYRQDPGLGLRLIYFSYDVKMKEKGDIPEGYSVSREKKERFSLILESASTNQTSMYLCASSLPTYEQYFGPGTRLTVT.

The V and J genes are TRBV2 and TRBJ1-2, with TRBD1 matching 8 bases. The CDR3 loop spans 16 amino acids. Trimming cost V 1 base and J 8 bases; bases outside gene matches: 12. The germline CDR1 and CDR2 sequences are SNHLY and FYNNEI. The CDR3 DNA is TGTGCCAGCAGTGAAGTTGGAGGACAGGGAAGAGGAGGCTACACCTTC. Protein: CASSEVGGQGRGGYTF.

The CDR3: CASSPPTSGKWSEQFF. For the CDR3, the DNA is TGTGCCAGCTCACCACCGACTAGCGGTAAATGGAGTGAGCAGTTCTTC. The chain couples TRBV18 to TRBJ2-1, with 9 bases fitting TRBD2. V lost 0 bases and J lost 9; bases outside the gene matches: 9. This CDR3 spans 16 amino acids. Germline loops: CDR1 KGHSH, CDR2 LQKENI.

About this clone itself: This sample also contains other DNA sequences that code for the same CDR3. The chain joins TRBV7-2 to TRBJ2-7, with D possibly called TRBD1 or TRBD2 (5 bases each). In germline, CDR1 is SGHTA, CDR2 FQGNSA. CDR3 length: 14 residues. Between the trimmed V and J ends, which lost 3 bases and 3 bases, there was a span of 12 bases. The CDR3 region has the DNA TGTGCCAGCAGCTTGGGGACGGGACGCTACGAGCAGTACTTC. Its protein is CASSLGTGRYEQYF.

The chain's CDR3 is CASSLSPVYNEQFF. The CDR3 nucleotides are TGTGCCAGCAGTTTATCCCCGGTATACAATGAGCAGTTCTTC. The chain employs TRBV27 and TRBJ2-1; D gene uncertain. Trimming removed 0 bases at V and 4 bases at J, with 7 bases between. Germline-derived CDR1 and CDR2 are MNHEY and SMNVEV (reference sequence). The CDR3 has 14 residues.

For this clone: The junction departs from germline at one end; a sequencing error may be responsible. The chain combines TRBV4-3 with TRBJ1-2, with TRBD1 as a possible D gene (6 bases). The CDR3 totals 13 residues. Germline values: CDR1 LGHNA, CDR2 YSLEER. The CDR3 bases are TGCGCCAGCAGCCAAGATAGAGTCGGGGGCTACACTTTC. Protein: CASSQDRVGGYTF.

The rearrangement joins TRBV11-2 to TRBJ2-3; 9 bases match TRBD2. V lost 3 bases, J lost 3 bases, and 13 bases stayed unmatched. The CDR3 sequence is 18 residues long. CDR1 and CDR2 from the germline V gene are SGHAT and FQNNGV. The CDR3 DNA is TGTGCCAGCAGCTTCATAGCGGGAGACTCCCTAGGGACAGATACGCAGTATTTT. It specifies CASSFIAGDSLGTDTQYF.

V is TRBV19 and J is TRBJ2-4; 10 nucleotides align to TRBD2. Germline loops: CDR1 LNHDA, CDR2 SQIVND (reference sequence). The length of the CDR3 is 13 residues. V lost 7 bases and J lost 5; bases outside the gene matches: 2. This chain's CDR3 is CASTLAGENIQYF. CDR3 DNA sequence: TGTGCCAGTACGCTAGCGGGGGAAAACATTCAGTACTTC.

As regards this clone: The same CDR3 can be traced to other DNA sequences in this sample. V gene TRBV27 combines with J gene TRBJ2-3, with D uncertain. With 3 bases removed from V and 5 bases from J, the gap between germline ends came to 3 bases. The germline V gene encodes CDR1 MNHEY and CDR2 SMNVEV (reference sequence). There are 11 residues in the CDR3. The CDR3: CASSFLDTQYF. The CDR3 DNA sequence: TGTGCCAGCAGTTTTTTAGATACGCAGTATTTT.

V usage is TRBV2 and J usage is TRBJ2-7, with 8 bases aligning to TRBD2. CDR3 length: 12 residues. The ends lost 11 bases at V and 4 bases at J; junction bases unmatched: 7. Per the germline V gene, CDR1 is SNHLY and CDR2 is FYNNEI. DNA for the CDR3: TGTGCCGGGGTAGCGGGACCTTACGAGCAGTACTTC. Translation: CAGVAGPYEQYF.

The rearrangement links TRBV4-1 to TRBJ1-4; D unclear. The CDR3 consists of 15 residues. Germline CDR1 reads MGHRA; CDR2 reads YSYEKL. V was clipped by 0 bases and J by 0 bases, with 5 bases between them. CDR3 sequence: CASSQESATNEKLFF. The CDR3 DNA reads as TGCGCCAGCAGCCAAGAATCCGCAACTAATGAAAAACTGTTTTTT.